The T cell receptor beta chain described here comes from a study of cytomegalovirus exposure and HLA in healthy donors. Vbeta (60) and Jbeta (13) primers were used in the PCR. The data were produced by immunoSEQ multiplex PCR, yet TCRdb's version contains in-frame clones alone and is incomplete. The table records about 130,000 clones, roughly 80% of them present only once. The CDR3 sequence is 18 residues long. V was clipped by 2 bases and J by 3 bases; unmatched bases: 12. Sequencing used PBMCs. This sequence was found in a woman aged 40 to 50 in good health and CMV-seropositive. This rearrangement joins TRBV23-1 to TRBJ2-7, with TRBD2 matching 11 bases. TRBV23-1 is labeled an ORF, and its function is uncertain. The CDR3 is CASSQGSGLAGGYYEQYF. Here the CDR3 DNA reads TGCGCCAGCAGTCAAGGGTCCGGGCTAGCGGGGGGATACTACGAGCAGTACTTC.